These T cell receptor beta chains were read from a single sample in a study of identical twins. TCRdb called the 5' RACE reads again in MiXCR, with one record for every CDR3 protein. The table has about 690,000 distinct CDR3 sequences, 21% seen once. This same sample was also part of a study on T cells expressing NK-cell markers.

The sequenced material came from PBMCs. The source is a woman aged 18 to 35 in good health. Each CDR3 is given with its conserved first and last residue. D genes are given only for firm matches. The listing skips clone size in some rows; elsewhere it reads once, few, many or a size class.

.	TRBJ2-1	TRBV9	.	TGTGCCAGGAGCCCAAACGACAATGAGCAGTTCTTC	CARSPNDNEQFF
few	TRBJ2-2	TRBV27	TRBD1	TGTGCCAGCAGTTTAATAGGGCAGGGGGCGCGCGGGGAGCTGTTTTTT	CASSLIGQGARGELFF
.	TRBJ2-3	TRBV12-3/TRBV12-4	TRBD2	TGTGCCAGCAGTTTGTATGGGGGGGTCACAGATACGCAGTATTTT	CASSLYGGVTDTQYF
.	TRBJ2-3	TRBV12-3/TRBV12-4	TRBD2	TGTGCAATCACGGGAGGTAGGACAGATACGCAGTATTTT	CAITGGRTDTQYF
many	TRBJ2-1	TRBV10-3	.	TGTGCCATCGGCGGCGCTCACAATGAGCAGTTCTTC	CAIGGAHNEQFF
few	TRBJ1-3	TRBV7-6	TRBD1	TGTGCCAGCAGCATAATACAGGGGCTCGAAAACACCATATATTTT	CASSIIQGLENTIYF
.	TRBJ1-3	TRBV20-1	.	TGCAGCGTTCCAGCGGGGGGCGGAAACACCATATATTTT	CSVPAGGGNTIYF
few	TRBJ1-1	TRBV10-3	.	TGTGCCATCAGTAATCACCTGAACACTGAAGCTTTCTTT	CAISNHLNTEAFF
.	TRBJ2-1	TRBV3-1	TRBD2	TGTGCCAGCAGCCCCCTCAGCGGGGGGGGCTCACATGAGCAGTTCTTC	CASSPLSGGGSHEQFF
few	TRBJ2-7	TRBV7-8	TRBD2	TGTGCCAGCAGCTACGGACTAGCGGGGTACTACGAGCAGTACTTC	CASSYGLAGYYEQYF
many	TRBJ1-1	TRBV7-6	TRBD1	TGTGCCAGCAGCGCTTCAGGGGGCGCGGGTACTGAAGCTTTCTTT	CASSASGGAGTEAFF
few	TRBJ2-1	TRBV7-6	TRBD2	TGTGCCAGCAGCTTTCCTAATAGCGGGGTTAAATACAATGAGCAGTTCTTC	CASSFPNSGVKYNEQFF
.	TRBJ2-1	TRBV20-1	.	TGCAGTGCTAGATCGACCGTCAATGAGCAGTTCTTC	CSARSTVNEQFF
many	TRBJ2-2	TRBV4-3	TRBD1	TGCGCCAGCAGCCGTCACCGGGACAGGGCTAACGGGGAGCTGTTTTTT	CASSRHRDRANGELFF
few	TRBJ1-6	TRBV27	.	TGTGCCAGCACCCCCCGGGGACAATCACCCCTCCACTTT	CASTPRGQSPLHF
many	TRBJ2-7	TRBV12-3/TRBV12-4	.	TGTGCCAGCAGTTTATTGTACTCCTACGAGCAGTACTTC	CASSLLYSYEQYF
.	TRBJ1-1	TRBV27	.	TGTGCCAGTATGGGAAACACTGAAGCTTTCTTT	CASMGNTEAFF
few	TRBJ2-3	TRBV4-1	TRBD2	TGCGCCAGCAGCCCCCGATACTCCAGCGGGAGCCCAGATACGCAGTATTTT	CASSPRYSSGSPDTQYF
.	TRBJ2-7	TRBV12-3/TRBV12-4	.	TGTGCCAGCAGTGAATCCCTATCCCTGTACGAGCAGTACTTC	CASSESLSLYEQYF
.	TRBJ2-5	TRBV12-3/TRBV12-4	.	TGTGCCAGCAGTTTAAGACTGGTGGCCGGGGAGACCCAGTACTTC	CASSLRLVAGETQYF
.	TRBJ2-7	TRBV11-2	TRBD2	TGTGCCAGCAGCCCCCTAGGGCGGGAGGACTACGAGCAGTACTTC	CASSPLGREDYEQYF
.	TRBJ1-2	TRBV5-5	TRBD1	TGTGCCAGCAGCCAAATTCGACAGGGCCAAGGGAACTATGGCTACACCTTC	CASSQIRQGQGNYGYTF
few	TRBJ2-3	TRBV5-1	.	TGCGCCAGCAGCTCCCTCGGGCATAGCACAGATACGCAGTATTTT	CASSSLGHSTDTQYF
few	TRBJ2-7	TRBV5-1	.	TGCGCCAGCAGCCGGACTCGGACAGACGGCGAGCAGTACTTC	CASSRTRTDGEQYF
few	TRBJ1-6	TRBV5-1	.	TGCGCCAGCAGCCGGGGGGACAATTCACCCCTCCACTTT	CASSRGDNSPLHF
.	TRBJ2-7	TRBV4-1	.	TGCGCCAGCAGCCACCTCGAGTCGGGCGAGCAGTACTTC	CASSHLESGEQYF
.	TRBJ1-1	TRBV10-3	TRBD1	TGTGCCATCAGAGAGACAGGGGGCGCGAAAGGCACTGAAGCTTTCTTT	CAIRETGGAKGTEAFF
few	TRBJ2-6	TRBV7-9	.	TGTGCCAGCAGCTTAGCGACGGGGGTTCGTGGGGCCAACGTCCTGACTTTC	CASSLATGVRGANVLTF
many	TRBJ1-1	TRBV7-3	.	TGTGCCAGCAGCAGGACGGGGGGCACTGAAGCTTTCTTT	CASSRTGGTEAFF
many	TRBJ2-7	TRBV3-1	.	TGTGCCAGCAGCCAAGATCTAGGGTACTACGAGCAGTACTTC	CASSQDLGYYEQYF
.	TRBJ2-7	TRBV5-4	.	TGTGCCAGCAGCCCCAGGTGCGAGCAGTACTTC	CASSPRCEQYF
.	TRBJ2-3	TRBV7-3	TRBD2	TGTGCCAGCAGCTCTCTTGGTAGCGGGGGGACCCCTAGCACAGATACGCAGTATTTT	CASSSLGSGGTPSTDTQYF
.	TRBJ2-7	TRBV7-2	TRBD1	TGTGCCAGCAGCGCCGGGACAGGCGCAGCCTACGAGCAGTACTTC	CASSAGTGAAYEQYF
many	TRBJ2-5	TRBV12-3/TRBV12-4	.	TGTGCCAGCAGTTTCGGCGGACTCTTAGGGCCGGAGACCCAGTACTTC	CASSFGGLLGPETQYF
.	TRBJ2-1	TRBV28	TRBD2	TGTGCCATCGGAGGGGAGGGGCACTACAATGAGCAGTTCTTC	CAIGGEGHYNEQFF
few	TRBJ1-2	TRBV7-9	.	TGTGCCAGCAGCTTTGGGTTGGCCTATGGCTACACCTTC	CASSFGLAYGYTF
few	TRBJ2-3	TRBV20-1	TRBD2	TGCAGTGCTCCACCCGATTCCGGGACTAGCTATCCAGATACGCAGTATTTT	CSAPPDSGTSYPDTQYF
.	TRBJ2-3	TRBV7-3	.	TGTGCCAGCAGTCTCGGGGGGGGCCGACAGGGAGATACGCAGTATTTT	CASSLGGGRQGDTQYF
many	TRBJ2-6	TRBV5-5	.	TGTGCCAGCAGCTGGAGGGGGGAAGGGGCCAACGTCCTGACTTTC	CASSWRGEGANVLTF
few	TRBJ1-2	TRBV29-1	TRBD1	TGCAGCATTCCCGATACCACAGGGGAAGGGTACACCTTC	CSIPDTTGEGYTF
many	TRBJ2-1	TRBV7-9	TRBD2	TGTGCCGGGGAGGGACTAGCAGCAACAAATGAGCAGTTCTTC	CAGEGLAATNEQFF
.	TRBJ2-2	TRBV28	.	TGTGCCAGCAGTTTGCATTTCAACACCGGGGAGCTGTTTTTT	CASSLHFNTGELFF
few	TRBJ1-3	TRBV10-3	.	TGTGCCATCAGCCAGGCAGGGATCGGAAACACCATATATTTT	CAISQAGIGNTIYF
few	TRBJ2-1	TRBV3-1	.	TGTGCCAGCACCCAAGGGGGGGGCATTACTGAGCAGTTCTTC	CASTQGGGITEQFF
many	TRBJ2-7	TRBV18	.	TGTGCCAGCTCACCCTGGGAGGGGGTCTACGAGCAGTACTTC	CASSPWEGVYEQYF
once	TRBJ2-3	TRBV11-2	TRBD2	TGTGCCAGCAGTTCCGGGCGAGCGGGAGTGATGGATACGCAGTATTTT	CASSSGRAGVMDTQYF
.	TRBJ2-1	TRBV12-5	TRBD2	TGTGCTAGTATGCTTCGCCTCGGACTAGCGGGAGGAACGAGTGAGCAGTTCTTC	CASMLRLGLAGGTSEQFF
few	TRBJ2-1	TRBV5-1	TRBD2	TGCGCCAGCACCGGCGGGGGGGCTTATCTTAGCTCCTACAATGAGCAGTTCTTC	CASTGGGAYLSSYNEQFF
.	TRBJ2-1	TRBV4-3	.	TGCGCCAGCAGCCACCGGATCTACAATGAGCAGTTCTTC	CASSHRIYNEQFF
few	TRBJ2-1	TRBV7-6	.	TGTGCCAGCAGCTTAGAGTTGGCAGGGGCGCAGTTCTTC	CASSLELAGAQFF
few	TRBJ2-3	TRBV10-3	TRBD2	TGTGCCATCAGGAACACTAGCGGGAGCTTCTCAGATACGCAGTATTTT	CAIRNTSGSFSDTQYF
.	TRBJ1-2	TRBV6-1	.	TGTGCCAGCAGGCTAACAAGGGCCTATGGCTACACCTTC	CASRLTRAYGYTF
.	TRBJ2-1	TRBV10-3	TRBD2	TGTGCCATCAGTGACCAGCGGGATAGTAGAAATGAGCAGTTCTTC	CAISDQRDSRNEQFF
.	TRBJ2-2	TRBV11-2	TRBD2	TGTGCCAGCAGCTTGTACCGCGGGAGGGCCTTCAACACCGGGGAGCTGTTTTTT	CASSLYRGRAFNTGELFF
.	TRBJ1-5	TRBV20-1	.	TGCAGTGCTAGAGGGGCTATGGGTCAGCCCCAGCATTTT	CSARGAMGQPQHF
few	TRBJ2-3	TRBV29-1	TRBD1	TGCAGCGTCGAGACAGGGGGCTTTACAGATACGCAGTATTTT	CSVETGGFTDTQYF